Here is one TCR beta chain with its context. Its target is not known. The data derive from a study of shared clonotypes between healthy human individuals. As for the study in general: Each donor contributed plates that comprised three CD4 naive, three CD4 memory, two CD8 naive and one CD8 memory. Study-wide points: With several donors compared, 4.5% to 6.5% of naive CD4 clonotypes were shared. Only blood was sampled; tissue repertoires likely differ.

The CDR3 is 14 residues long. Germline CDR1 is SGHDN and CDR2 is FVKESK. V was clipped by 8 bases and J by 4 bases; unmatched bases: 9. Genomic DNA (from each subset) was split evenly across several immunoSEQ plates. Data came from immunoSEQ multiplex PCR; TCRdb stores just in-frame clones and leaves some out. The table shows 2,500,000 or so clones, with more than 85% occurring only once. The chain combines TRBV14 with TRBJ1-2, with 8 positions matching TRBD1. The sequencing sample was made of naive CD4+ T cells from PBMCs. Subset indicated: CD45RA+ positively selected. The TCR originated in a man between 18 and 29 years old in good health. Some clones in this sample may be carry-over from other donors' samples. CDR3 sequence (DNA): TGTGCCAGCGGAAAGGGGGACAGGAGCTATGGCTACACCTTC. This encodes CASGKGDRSYGYTF.